Detailed here is one TCR beta chain. Profiled with immunoSEQ multiplex PCR; TCRdb holds only in-frame clones, not every one. The sample consists of approximately 20,000 clones, 80% to 90% of them appearing once. The data stem from a study of T cell changes during pregnancy in multiple sclerosis. Germline-derived CDR1 and CDR2 are SGDLS and YYNGEE. This CDR3 contains 19 residues. With V trimmed by 0 bases and J by 3 bases, 10 bases remained unmatched. This chain links TRBV9 with TRBJ2-2, with 11 bases identical to TRBD1. Source: CD8+ T cells from peripheral blood mononuclear cells, taken in the second trimester of pregnancy. The TCR was taken from a female donor in good health, enrolled as a control in a pregnancy study. CDR3 region: CASSVVPTGTGGYTGELFF. The CDR3 bases are TGTGCCAGCAGCGTAGTTCCCACCGGGACAGGGGGATACACCGGGGAGCTGTTTTTT.